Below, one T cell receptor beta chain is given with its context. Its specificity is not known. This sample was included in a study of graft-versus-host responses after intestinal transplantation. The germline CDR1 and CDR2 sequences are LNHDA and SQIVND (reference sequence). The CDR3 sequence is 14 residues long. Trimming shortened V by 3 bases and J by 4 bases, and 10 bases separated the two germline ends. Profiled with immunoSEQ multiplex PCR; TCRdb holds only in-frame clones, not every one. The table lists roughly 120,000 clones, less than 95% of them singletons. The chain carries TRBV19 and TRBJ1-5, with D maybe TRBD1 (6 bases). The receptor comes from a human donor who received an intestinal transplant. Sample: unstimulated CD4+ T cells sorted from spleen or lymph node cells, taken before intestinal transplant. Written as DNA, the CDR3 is TGTGCCAGTAGTATGACAGGTAAAAATCAGCCCCAGCATTTT. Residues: CASSMTGKNQPQHF. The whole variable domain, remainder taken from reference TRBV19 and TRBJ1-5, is DGGITQSPKYLFRKEGQNVTLSCEQNLNHDAMYWYRQDPGQGLRLIYYSQIVNDFQKGDIAEGYSVSREKKESFPLTVTSAQKNPTAFYLCASSMTGKNQPQHFGDGTRLSIL.